The sequence of this T cell receptor (beta chain) was determined in a study of blood T cells in healthy people across ages. About the research overall: Using template switching, researchers captured about one barcoded beta molecule for each two T cells.

The length of the CDR3 is 16 residues. Germline V gives CDR1 LNHNV, CDR2 YYDKDF (reference sequence). With V trimmed by 0 bases and J by 5 bases, 6 bases remained unmatched. This clonotype was counted a few times. Its cognate antigen is unknown. A J-beta primer mix and a sample-barcoded 5' primer were used in a second PCR of about 7 to 12 cycles. TCRdb redid the calling of the 5' RACE reads with MiXCR, one entry per CDR3 protein. The sample lists about 780,000 distinct CDR3 sequences, about half seen once, with around a sixth in the top ten. Study-level results: More naive CD4+ cells and higher diversity were found in long-lived than in aged donors. The study found TCR beta diversity correlated strongly with naive T cell percentage.

The sample taken for sequencing was blood. V is TRBV15 and J is TRBJ2-7; TRBD2 matches 11 bases. The TCR sequence derives from a man at least 80 years old in good health. CDR3: CATSRDLLAGANEQYF. As DNA, the CDR3 is TGTGCCACCAGCAGAGATTTACTAGCGGGAGCAAACGAGCAGTACTTC. The full variable domain, in which reference TRBV15 and TRBJ2-7 provide the parts outside the CDR3, is DAMVIQNPRYQVTQFGKPVTLSCSQTLNHNVMYWYQQKSSQAPKLLFHYYDKDFNNEADTPDNFQSRRPNTSFCFLDIRSPGLGDTAMYLCATSRDLLAGANEQYFGPGTRLTVT.